These 30 T cell receptor beta chains originate from one sample sequenced in a study of T cell responses to AZD1222 COVID-19 vaccine. This table comes from immunoSEQ multiplex PCR, and its TCRdb copy is limited to in-frame clones, with some not included. The sample has around 150,000 clones, roughly 85% seen once. The starting material was peripheral blood, obtained 28 days after the second dose of the MenACWY control vaccine. The receptors here all came from an adult who received the MenACWY meningococcal vaccine as a control.

The chain uses TRBV18 and TRBJ1-5, with a tentative D call TRBD1 (6 bases). Trimming left V 6 bases short and J 0 bases short, with 12 bases between. CDR3 length equals 15 residues. The germline V gene encodes CDR1 KGHSH and CDR2 LQKENI. CDR3 region: CASSLQGHSNQPQHF. In DNA form, the CDR3 reads TGTGCCAGCTCCCTACAGGGACATAGCAATCAGCCCCAGCATTTT.

The rearrangement links TRBV11-2 to TRBJ2-7; 13 nucleotides agree with TRBD2. The length of the CDR3 is 18 residues. V dropped 1 base and J dropped 4; count of bases not matched to a gene: 10. Germline V CDR1 and CDR2: SGHAT, FQNNGV. The CDR3, as DNA: TGTGCCAGCAGCTTAGTATTTCGGGGGACTAGCGGGATATACGAGCAGTACTTC. Its protein product is CASSLVFRGTSGIYEQYF.

The chain recombines TRBV11-2 with TRBJ1-2, with 7 bases matching TRBD1. The V gene end was trimmed by 5 bases and the J gene end by 7 bases; junction bases not matched to a gene: 10. Germline CDR1 SGHAT, CDR2 FQNNGV. The CDR3 is 14 amino acids. The CDR3 is CASSPRQGGSGYTF. The CDR3 nucleotides are TGTGCCAGCAGCCCGAGACAGGGTGGCAGTGGCTACACCTTC. Variable domain in full (rest from reference TRBV11-2 and TRBJ1-2): EAGVAQSPRYKIIEKRQSVAFWCNPISGHATLYWYQQILGQGPKLLIQFQNNGVVDDSQLPKDRFSAERLKGVDSTLKIQPAKLEDSAVYLCASSPRQGGSGYTFGSGTRLTVV.

The chain joins TRBV5-1 to TRBJ1-6; 7 bases fit TRBD1. V gave up 4 bases and J gave up 8 bases; unmatched junction bases: 3. The V gene's germline CDR1 is SGHRS and CDR2 YFSETQ. The CDR3 has 13 amino acids. The CDR3 is CASSVQGDSPLHF. The CDR3 coding sequence is TGCGCCAGCAGCGTGCAGGGGGATTCACCCCTCCACTTT.

The chain combines TRBV11-2 with TRBJ2-1, with 10 nucleotides matching TRBD2. The V gene end was trimmed by 6 bases and the J gene end by 2 bases; junction bases not matched to a gene: 4. This CDR3 spans 15 amino acids. The germline CDR1 and CDR2 sequences are SGHAT and FQNNGV. The CDR3 region has the DNA TGTGCCAGCAGATCTAGCGGGAGCGCCTACAATGAGCAGTTCTTC. As protein: CASRSSGSAYNEQFF.

The gene calls are TRBV6-1 and TRBJ2-1; possibly TRBD1 for D (5 bases). The germline V gene has CDR1 MNHNS and CDR2 SASEGT. This CDR3 has 15 amino acids. V lost 1 base, J lost 3 bases, and 10 bases lay in between. CDR3 bases: TGTGCCAGCAGTGAAGGGACATCGTACTACAATGAGCAGTTCTTC. Translation gives CASSEGTSYYNEQFF.

The rearrangement links TRBV6-1 to TRBJ2-7; the match to TRBD2 covers 11 bases. Germline-derived CDR1 and CDR2 are MNHNS and SASEGT. V shed 3 bases and J 6 bases; nucleotides not matched to a gene: 19. The CDR3 runs 19 residues. DNA for the CDR3: TGTGCCAGCAGTGATCCCACTAGCGGGGGAGGGTTAGGGCAACGCGAGCAGTACGTC. Protein product: CASSDPTSGGGLGQREQYV.

This chain uses TRBV29-1 with TRBJ2-2; 7 positions agree with TRBD1. Germline V lookup: CDR1 SQVTM, CDR2 ANQGSEA. Trimming took 6 bases from V and 6 from J; bases not matched to a gene: 10. This CDR3 has 14 residues. The DNA of the CDR3 is TGCAGCGTACCTGGGTATCAGGGGGCCGGGGAGCTGTTTTTT. Protein: CSVPGYQGAGELFF.

The rearrangement uses TRBV5-5 and TRBJ1-5; the D is unclear. V shed 2 bases and J shed 5 bases, with 11 bases lying between them. Germline V gene lookup returns CDR1 SGHKS and CDR2 YYEKEE (reference sequence). The CDR3 spans 14 residues. The CDR3 sequence is CASSFKAGYQPQHF. In nucleotides, the CDR3 is TGTGCCAGCAGCTTTAAAGCGGGGTATCAGCCCCAGCATTTT.

The chain recombines TRBV7-9 with TRBJ2-5; D not resolved. The CDR3 has 13 residues. The V gene's germline CDR1 is SEHNR and CDR2 FQNEAQ (reference sequence). The V end lost 6 bases, the J end lost 2 bases, and 10 bases lay between the germline ends. As DNA, the CDR3 is TGTGCCAGCAGGCTGGGCTCACAAGAGACCCAGTACTTC. This gives the protein CASRLGSQETQYF.

The rearrangement links TRBV11-2 to TRBJ2-7, with TRBD2 matching 9 bases. V lost 0 bases to trimming and J lost 6 bases; unmatched junction nucleotides: 12. This CDR3 contains 17 residues. In germline, CDR1 is SGHAT, CDR2 FQNNGV. The CDR3 sequence: CASSLDRDSSGVGEQYV. The CDR3 region has the DNA TGTGCCAGCAGCTTAGATCGAGATTCTAGCGGGGTGGGCGAGCAGTACGTC.

Here the CDR3 reads CASRETSIANEKLFF. The CDR3 DNA sequence: TGTGCCAGCAGAGAAACGAGCATCGCCAATGAAAAACTGTTTTTT. This chain links TRBV25-1 with TRBJ1-4, with unresolved D. Trimming took 6 bases from V and 5 from J, leaving 16 bases between them. Germline CDR1 reads MGHDK; CDR2 reads SYGVNS. This CDR3 has 15 residues.

V and J are TRBV25-1 and TRBJ1-1; perhaps TRBD1 as D (5 bases). Trimming left V 3 bases short and J 3 bases short, with 11 bases between. In germline, CDR1 is MGHDK, CDR2 SYGVNS. This CDR3 comprises 14 residues. The chain's CDR3 is CASSDWGSHTEAFF. In nucleotides, the CDR3 is TGTGCCAGCAGTGACTGGGGGAGTCACACTGAAGCTTTCTTT. The complete variable domain, with remaining parts taken from reference TRBV25-1 and TRBJ1-1, reads EADIYQTPRYLVIGTGKKITLECSQTMGHDKMYWYQQDPGMELHLIHYSYGVNSTEKGDLSSESTVSRIRTEHFPLTLESARPSHTSQYLCASSDWGSHTEAFFGQGTRLTVV.

The J gene is TRBJ1-2, the V gene TRBV19; D gene unclear. The CDR3 runs 12 residues. V dropped 7 bases and J dropped 4 bases, with 10 bases sitting between them. Per the germline V gene, CDR1 is LNHDA and CDR2 is SQIVND (reference sequence). The CDR3 sequence is CASTEWGYGYTF. CDR3 nucleotides: TGTGCCAGTACCGAGTGGGGCTATGGCTACACCTTC.

This rearrangement joins TRBV30 to TRBJ2-2; D possibly corresponds to TRBD1 (6 bases). Per germline, CDR1 GTSNPN and CDR2 SVGIG (reference sequence). CDR3 size: 13 residues. The V and J ends lost 0 bases and 5 bases respectively, with 7 bases between them. The CDR3 region has the DNA TGTGCCTGGAGTGTAGGGGGAACCGGGGAGCTGTTTTTT. Translation gives CAWSVGGTGELFF.

This chain connects TRBV28 to TRBJ1-6; D remains ambiguous. Germline CDR1 is MDHEN and CDR2 is SYDVKM. The CDR3 runs 15 residues. V was clipped by 2 bases and J by 7 bases, with 12 bases between them. DNA of the CDR3: TGTGCCAGCAGTTTAGTCTCGGGTGAGAATTCACCCCTCCACTTT. Its translation: CASSLVSGENSPLHF.

The rearrangement uses TRBV7-8 and TRBJ2-5, with 7 bases fitting TRBD1. The CDR3 runs to 14 residues. The V gene's germline CDR1 is SGHVS and CDR2 FQNEAQ. The V gene end was trimmed by 2 bases and the J gene end by 1 base; junction bases not matched to a gene: 1. The CDR3 bases are TGTGCCAGCAGCTTAACAGGGGTCCAAGAGACCCAGTACTTC. As protein: CASSLTGVQETQYF.

The chain joins TRBV18 to TRBJ2-1; 11 nucleotides agree with TRBD2. The CDR3 contains 20 residues. CDR1 and CDR2 from the germline V gene are KGHSH and LQKENI. Germline trimming cut 3 bases from V and 0 bases from J; bases unmatched to any gene: 13. The CDR3 sequence: CASSPTSGTPRSYSYNEQFF. CDR3 sequence (DNA): TGTGCCAGCTCACCGACTAGCGGGACTCCGCGATCTTACTCCTACAATGAGCAGTTCTTC.

The genes are TRBV6-6 and TRBJ1-1, with unresolved D. V shed 7 bases and J shed 4 bases, with 13 bases lying between them. CDR3 length equals 13 residues. Germline V lookup: CDR1 MNHNY, CDR2 SVGAGI (reference sequence). CDR3 protein: CASTARVSTEAFF. The CDR3 DNA follows: TGTGCCAGCACGGCCCGGGTGAGCACTGAAGCTTTCTTT.

The rearrangement joins TRBV11-2 to TRBJ1-2; D is undetermined. Per germline, CDR1 SGHAT and CDR2 FQNNGV. V lost 0 bases and J lost 3, with 8 bases in between. This CDR3 region has 14 residues. This CDR3 reads CASSLDGWDYGYTF. DNA of the CDR3: TGTGCCAGCAGCTTAGATGGGTGGGACTATGGCTACACCTTC.

The chain uses TRBV24-1 and TRBJ2-3; the match to TRBD2 covers 11 bases. Germline V lookup: CDR1 KGHDR, CDR2 SFDVKD. V lost 5 bases to trimming and J lost 0 bases; unmatched junction nucleotides: 3. The CDR3 consists of 16 residues. CDR3 loop: CATSGWTSGSTDTQYF. The CDR3 bases are TGTGCCACCAGTGGCTGGACTAGCGGGAGCACAGATACGCAGTATTTT.

The chain joins TRBV11-3 to TRBJ1-1; D is unclear. The CDR3 totals 15 residues. Germline CDR1 SGHNT, CDR2 YENEEA. V was trimmed by 4 bases and J by 3 bases, leaving 15 bases between them. CDR3 sequence: CASSSHKKTDTEAFF. The CDR3 nucleotides read TGTGCCAGCAGCTCCCACAAAAAGACGGACACTGAAGCTTTCTTT.

The gene calls are TRBV30 and TRBJ1-2; 7 bases match TRBD1. V gave up 6 bases and J gave up 4 bases; unmatched junction bases: 8. The CDR3 length is 13 residues. Germline loops: CDR1 GTSNPN, CDR2 SVGIG (reference sequence). CDR3 DNA sequence: TGTGCCTGTCCGCGGACAGGCGGCTATGGCTACACCTTC. Amino acids: CACPRTGGYGYTF.

The chain combines TRBV6-5 with TRBJ1-1; D may be TRBD1 (5 bases). CDR1 and CDR2 from the germline V gene are MNHEY and SVGAGI. The CDR3 loop spans 15 amino acids. V lost 6 bases to trimming and J lost 1 base, with 15 bases between them. CDR3 DNA: TGTGCCAGCAGACTCCCAGGGACGAGGAACACTGAAGCTTTCTTT. Translation: CASRLPGTRNTEAFF.

This rearrangement joins TRBV9 to TRBJ2-5, with D perhaps matching TRBD2 (6 bases). Per the germline V gene, CDR1 is SGDLS and CDR2 is YYNGEE. This CDR3 has 13 residues. The V end was cut by 3 bases, the J end by 4 bases, with 10 bases between. The CDR3 spells CASSGAEGETQYF. CDR3 in DNA: TGTGCCAGCAGCGGAGCGGAGGGAGAGACCCAGTACTTC.

The chain uses TRBV6-1 and TRBJ1-6; 8 bases are a match to TRBD1. CDR1 and CDR2 from the germline V gene are MNHNS and SASEGT. The V gene end was trimmed by 1 base and the J gene end by 8 bases; junction bases not matched to a gene: 4. The CDR3 is made up of 15 amino acids. CDR3 coding DNA: TGTGCCAGCAGTGAAGAGGCAGGGGGCTATTCACCCCTCCACTTT. This codes for CASSEEAGGYSPLHF.

The chain uses TRBV28 and TRBJ1-2; 7 nucleotides align to TRBD1. The ends lost 9 bases at V and 9 bases at J; junction bases unmatched: 7. The CDR3 consists of 11 residues. Germline loops: CDR1 MDHEN, CDR2 SYDVKM. CDR3 coding DNA: TGTGCCAGTAAGGGGGCCTTCAGCTACACCTTC. Translating gives CASKGAFSYTF.

This clone came up a few times. The rearrangement links TRBV27 to TRBJ1-2; TRBD1 agrees at 7 bases. With 5 bases clipped from V and 2 bases from J, the junction kept 8 bases outside the gene matches. Germline loops: CDR1 MNHEY, CDR2 SMNVEV (reference sequence). This CDR3 region has 15 residues. The CDR3 reads CASSPGQSLNYGYTF. The DNA for the CDR3 is TGTGCCAGCAGTCCGGGACAGTCCTTAAACTATGGCTACACCTTC.

The J gene is TRBJ2-3, the V gene TRBV6-5; no clear D gene. Between the trimmed V and J ends, which lost 8 bases and 5 bases, there was a span of 8 bases. The length of the CDR3 is 11 residues. The germline gives CDR1 MNHEY, CDR2 SVGAGI. The CDR3 reads CASDDGDTQYF. The CDR3 coding sequence is TGTGCCAGCGATGATGGAGATACGCAGTATTTT.

This chain links TRBV18 with TRBJ2-2; possible D gene TRBD2, 6 bases. V lost 4 bases and J 3 bases, leaving 18 bases between the germline ends. Germline CDR1 is KGHSH and CDR2 is LQKENI. The CDR3 is 17 residues long. CDR3 DNA sequence: TGTGCCAGCTCACTTCGCGGGGTGGGATCGGACACCGGGGAGCTGTTTTTT. Residues: CASSLRGVGSDTGELFF. Variable domain in full (rest from reference TRBV18 and TRBJ2-2): NAGVMQNPRHLVRRRGQEARLRCSPMKGHSHVYWYRQLPEEGLKFMVYLQKENIIDESGMPKERFSAEFPKEGPSILRIQQVVRGDSAAYFCASSLRGVGSDTGELFFGEGSRLTVL.